The present T cell receptor (beta chain) was sequenced within a study of T cells in Graves' hyperthyroidism and ophthalmopathy. The V gene's germline CDR1 is MGHDK and CDR2 SYGVNS. Deletions cut 5 bases from V and 3 bases from J, with 10 bases between. The CDR3 has 13 residues. TCR beta CDR3 sequences were amplified from RNA transcripts. The HTBI primer set drove a first-round RT-PCR of the TCR CDR3. One entry per CDR3 protein results from TCRdb running MiXCR on the multiplex PCR reads. The sample has over 350,000 distinct CDR3 sequences; roughly 15% are singletons. The source of this sequence is a man between 18 and 29 years old with Graves' ophthalmopathy. The chain recombines TRBV25-1 with TRBJ1-2; no clear D. Input material: blood. CDR3 sequence reads: CASSTDIYYGYTF. In DNA form, the CDR3 reads TGTGCCAGCAGTACTGACATCTACTATGGCTACACCTTC.